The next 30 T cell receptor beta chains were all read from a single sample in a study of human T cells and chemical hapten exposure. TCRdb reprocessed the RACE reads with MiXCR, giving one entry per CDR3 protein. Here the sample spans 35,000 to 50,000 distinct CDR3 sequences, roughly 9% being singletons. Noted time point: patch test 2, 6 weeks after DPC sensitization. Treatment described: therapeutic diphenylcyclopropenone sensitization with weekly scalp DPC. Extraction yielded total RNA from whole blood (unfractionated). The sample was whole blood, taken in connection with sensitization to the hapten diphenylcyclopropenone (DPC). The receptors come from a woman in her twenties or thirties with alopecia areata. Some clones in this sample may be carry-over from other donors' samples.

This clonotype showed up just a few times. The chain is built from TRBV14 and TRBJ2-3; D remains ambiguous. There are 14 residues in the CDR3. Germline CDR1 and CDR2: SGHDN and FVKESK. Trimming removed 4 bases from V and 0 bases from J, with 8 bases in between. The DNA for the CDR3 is TGTGCCAGCAGCCCATTACTCAGCACAGATACGCAGTATTTT. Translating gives CASSPLLSTDTQYF.

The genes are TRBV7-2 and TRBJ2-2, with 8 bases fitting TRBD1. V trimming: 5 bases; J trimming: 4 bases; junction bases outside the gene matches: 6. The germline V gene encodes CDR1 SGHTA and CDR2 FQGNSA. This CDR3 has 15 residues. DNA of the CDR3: TGTGCCAGCAGCCCGATAGGACAGGGCACCGGGGAGCTGTTTTTT. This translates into CASSPIGQGTGELFF. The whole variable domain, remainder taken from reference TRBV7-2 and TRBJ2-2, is GAGVSQSPSNKVTEKGKDVELRCDPISGHTALYWYRQSLGQGLEFLIYFQGNSAPDKSGLPSDRFSAERTGGSVSTLTIQRTQQEDSAVYLCASSPIGQGTGELFFGEGSRLTVL.

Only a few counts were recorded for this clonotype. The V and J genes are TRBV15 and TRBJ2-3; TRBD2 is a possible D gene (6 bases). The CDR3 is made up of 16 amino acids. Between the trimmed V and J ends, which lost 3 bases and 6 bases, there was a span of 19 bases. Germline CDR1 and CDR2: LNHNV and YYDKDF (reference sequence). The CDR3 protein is CATSRGTGLMGDTQYF. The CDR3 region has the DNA TGTGCCACCAGCAGGGGGACGGGACTCATGGGCGATACGCAGTATTTT.

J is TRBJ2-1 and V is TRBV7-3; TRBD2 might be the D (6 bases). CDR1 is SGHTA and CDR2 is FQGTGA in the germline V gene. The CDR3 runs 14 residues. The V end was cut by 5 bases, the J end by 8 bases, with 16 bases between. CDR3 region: CASSVGTRRDEQFF. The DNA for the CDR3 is TGTGCCAGCAGCGTAGGGACTCGCCGAGATGAGCAGTTCTTC. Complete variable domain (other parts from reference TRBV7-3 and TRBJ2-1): GAGVSQTPSNKVTEKGKYVELRCDPISGHTALYWYRQSLGQGPEFLIYFQGTGAADDSGLPNDRFFAVRPEGSVSTLKIQRTERGDSAVYLCASSVGTRRDEQFFGPGTRLTVL.

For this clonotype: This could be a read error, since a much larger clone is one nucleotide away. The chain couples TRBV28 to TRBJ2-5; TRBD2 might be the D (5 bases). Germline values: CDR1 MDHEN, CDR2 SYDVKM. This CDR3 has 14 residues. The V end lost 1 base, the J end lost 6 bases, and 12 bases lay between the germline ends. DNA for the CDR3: TGTGCCAGCAGTTTATTAAGCAGGAGGAAGACCCAGTACTTC. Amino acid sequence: CASSLLSRRKTQYF.

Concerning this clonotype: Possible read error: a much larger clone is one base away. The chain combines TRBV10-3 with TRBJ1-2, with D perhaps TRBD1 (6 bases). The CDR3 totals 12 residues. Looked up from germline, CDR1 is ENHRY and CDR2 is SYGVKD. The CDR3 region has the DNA TGTACCATCAGTTACAGGGCGGAAGGCTACACCTTC. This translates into CTISYRAEGYTF.

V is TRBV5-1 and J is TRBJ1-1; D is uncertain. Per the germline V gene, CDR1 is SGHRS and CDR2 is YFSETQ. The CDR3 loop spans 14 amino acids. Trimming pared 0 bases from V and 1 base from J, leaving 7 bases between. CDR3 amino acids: CASSLVTANTEAFF. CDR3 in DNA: TGCGCCAGCAGCTTGGTGACGGCGAACACTGAAGCTTTCTTT.

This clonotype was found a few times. The CDR3, as DNA: TGCGCCAGCAGCCTCGTCCGGGGGGCGGGTTACGAGCAGTACTTC. It codes for CASSLVRGAGYEQYF. The V call is TRBV4-1, the J call TRBJ2-7; D is possibly TRBD2 (7 bases). Germline loops: CDR1 MGHRA, CDR2 YSYEKL. V was pared by 4 bases and J by 4 bases, with 17 bases between. The length of the CDR3 is 15 residues.

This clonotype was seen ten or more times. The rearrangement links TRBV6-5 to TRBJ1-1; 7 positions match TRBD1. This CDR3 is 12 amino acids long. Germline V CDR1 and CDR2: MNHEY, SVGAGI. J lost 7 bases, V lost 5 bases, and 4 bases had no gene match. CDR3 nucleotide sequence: TGTGCCAGCAGTCAGCGGACAGGTGAAGCTTTCTTT. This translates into CASSQRTGEAFF.

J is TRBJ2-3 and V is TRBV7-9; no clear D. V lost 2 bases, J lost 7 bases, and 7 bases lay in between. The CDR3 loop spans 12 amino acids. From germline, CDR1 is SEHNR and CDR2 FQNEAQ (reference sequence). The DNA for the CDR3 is TGTGCCAGCAGCTTACAGGCAAATACGCAGTATTTT. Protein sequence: CASSLQANTQYF. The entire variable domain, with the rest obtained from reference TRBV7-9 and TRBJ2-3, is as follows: DTGVSQNPRHKITKRGQNVTFRCDPISEHNRLYWYRQTLGQGPEFLTYFQNEAQLEKSRLLSDRFSAERPKGSFSTLEIQRTEQGDSAMYLCASSLQANTQYFGPGTRLTVL.

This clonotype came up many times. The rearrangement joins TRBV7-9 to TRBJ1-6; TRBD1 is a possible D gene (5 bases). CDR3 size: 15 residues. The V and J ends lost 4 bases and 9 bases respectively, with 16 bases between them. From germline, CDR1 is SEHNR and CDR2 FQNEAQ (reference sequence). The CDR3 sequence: CASSSGQRLGSPLHF. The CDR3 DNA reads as TGTGCCAGCAGCTCAGGGCAAAGGTTGGGTTCACCCCTCCACTTT.

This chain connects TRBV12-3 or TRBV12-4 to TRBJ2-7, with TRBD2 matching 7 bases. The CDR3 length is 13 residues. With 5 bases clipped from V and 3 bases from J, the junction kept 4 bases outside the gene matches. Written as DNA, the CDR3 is TGTGCCAGCAGTCCGCGGACTAGCTACGAGCAGTACTTC. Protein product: CASSPRTSYEQYF.

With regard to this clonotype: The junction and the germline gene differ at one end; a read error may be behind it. In nucleotides, the CDR3 is TGTGACAGCAGTGATGGGGTATGGCAGGTTGCCTACGAGCAGTACTTC. Its translation is CDSSDGVWQVAYEQYF. The chain combines TRBV2 with TRBJ2-7; no clear D. The CDR3 has 16 amino acids. Germline CDR1 reads SNHLY; CDR2 reads FYNNEI.

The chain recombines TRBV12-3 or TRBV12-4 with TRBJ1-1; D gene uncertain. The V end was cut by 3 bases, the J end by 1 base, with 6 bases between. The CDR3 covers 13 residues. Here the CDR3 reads CASSFRENTEAFF. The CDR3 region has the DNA TGTGCCAGCAGTTTTCGGGAGAACACTGAAGCTTTCTTT.

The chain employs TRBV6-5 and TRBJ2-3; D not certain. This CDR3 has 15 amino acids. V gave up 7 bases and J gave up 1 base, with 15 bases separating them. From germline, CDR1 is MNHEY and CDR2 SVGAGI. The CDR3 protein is CASTPDGFGTDTQYF. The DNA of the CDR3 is TGTGCCAGCACCCCGGACGGTTTTGGCACAGATACGCAGTATTTT.

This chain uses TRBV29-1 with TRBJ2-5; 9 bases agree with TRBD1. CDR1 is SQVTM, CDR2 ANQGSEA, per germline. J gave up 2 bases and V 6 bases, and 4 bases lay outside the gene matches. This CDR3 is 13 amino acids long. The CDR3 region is CSVTGQGQETQYF. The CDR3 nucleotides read TGCAGCGTCACGGGACAGGGACAAGAGACCCAGTACTTC.

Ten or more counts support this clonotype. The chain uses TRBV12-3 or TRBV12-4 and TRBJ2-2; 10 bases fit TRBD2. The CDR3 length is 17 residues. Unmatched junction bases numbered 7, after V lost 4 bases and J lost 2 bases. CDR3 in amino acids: CASSYEAGGFNTGELFF. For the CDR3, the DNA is TGTGCCAGCAGTTACGAAGCGGGGGGGTTTAACACCGGGGAGCTGTTTTTT.

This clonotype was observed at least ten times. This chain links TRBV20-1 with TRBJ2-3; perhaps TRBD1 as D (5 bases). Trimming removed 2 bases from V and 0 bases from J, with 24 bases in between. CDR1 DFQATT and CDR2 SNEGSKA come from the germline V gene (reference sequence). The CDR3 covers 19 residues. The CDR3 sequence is CSARLNRGITKLSTDTQYF. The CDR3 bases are TGCAGTGCTAGATTAAATAGGGGTATTACCAAATTGAGCACAGATACGCAGTATTTT.

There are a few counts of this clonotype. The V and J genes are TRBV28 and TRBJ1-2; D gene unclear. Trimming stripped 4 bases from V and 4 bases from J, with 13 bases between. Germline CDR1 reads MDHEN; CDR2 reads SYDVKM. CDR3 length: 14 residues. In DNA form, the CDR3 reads TGTGCCAGCAGTTCCACAGCCGCTGGCTATGGCTACACCTTC. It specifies CASSSTAAGYGYTF.

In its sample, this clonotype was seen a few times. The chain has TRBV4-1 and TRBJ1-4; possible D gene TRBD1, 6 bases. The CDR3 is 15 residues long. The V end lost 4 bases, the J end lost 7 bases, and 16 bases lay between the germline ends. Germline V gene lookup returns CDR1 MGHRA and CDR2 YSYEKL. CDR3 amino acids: CASSPKETGSEKLFF. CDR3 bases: TGCGCCAGCAGCCCCAAGGAAACAGGGAGTGAAAAACTGTTTTTT.

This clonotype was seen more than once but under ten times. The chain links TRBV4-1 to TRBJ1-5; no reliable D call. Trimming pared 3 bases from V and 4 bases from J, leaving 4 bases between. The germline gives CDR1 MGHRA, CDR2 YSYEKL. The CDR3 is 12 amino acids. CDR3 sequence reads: CASSQINQPQHF. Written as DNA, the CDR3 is TGCGCCAGCAGCCAGATAAATCAGCCCCAGCATTTT.

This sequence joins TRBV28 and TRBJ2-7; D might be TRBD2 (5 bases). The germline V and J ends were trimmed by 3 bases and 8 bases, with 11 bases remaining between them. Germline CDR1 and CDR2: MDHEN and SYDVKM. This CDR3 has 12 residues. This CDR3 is CASSLPGIKQYF. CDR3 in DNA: TGTGCCAGCAGTTTGCCGGGGATTAAGCAGTACTTC.

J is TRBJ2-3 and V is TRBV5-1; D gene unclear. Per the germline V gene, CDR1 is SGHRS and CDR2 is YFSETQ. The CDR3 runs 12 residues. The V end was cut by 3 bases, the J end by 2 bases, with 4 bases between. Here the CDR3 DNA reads TGCGCCAGCAGCTGGTCCACAGATACGCAGTATTTT. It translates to CASSWSTDTQYF.

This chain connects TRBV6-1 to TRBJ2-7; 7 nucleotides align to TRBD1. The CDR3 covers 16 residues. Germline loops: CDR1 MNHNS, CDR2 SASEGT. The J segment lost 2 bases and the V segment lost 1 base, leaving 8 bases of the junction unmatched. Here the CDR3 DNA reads TGTGCCAGCAGTGAAGGACCGGGACAGAGAGCCTACGAGCAGTACTTC. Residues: CASSEGPGQRAYEQYF.

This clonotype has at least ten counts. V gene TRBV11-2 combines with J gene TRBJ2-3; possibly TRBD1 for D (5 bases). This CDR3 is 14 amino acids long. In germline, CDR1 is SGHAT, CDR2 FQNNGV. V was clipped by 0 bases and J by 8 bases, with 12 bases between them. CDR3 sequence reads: CASSLEGVARTQYF. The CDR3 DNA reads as TGTGCCAGCAGCTTAGAAGGGGTCGCGCGTACGCAGTATTTT. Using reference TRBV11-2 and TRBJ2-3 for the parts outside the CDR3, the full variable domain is EAGVAQSPRYKIIEKRQSVAFWCNPISGHATLYWYQQILGQGPKLLIQFQNNGVVDDSQLPKDRFSAERLKGVDSTLKIQPAKLEDSAVYLCASSLEGVARTQYFGPGTRLTVL.

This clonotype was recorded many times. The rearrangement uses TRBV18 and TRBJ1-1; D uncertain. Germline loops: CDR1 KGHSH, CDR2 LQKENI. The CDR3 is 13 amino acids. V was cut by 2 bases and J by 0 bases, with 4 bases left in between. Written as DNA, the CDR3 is TGTGCCAGCTCACCAGATGTGAACACTGAAGCTTTCTTT. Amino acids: CASSPDVNTEAFF.

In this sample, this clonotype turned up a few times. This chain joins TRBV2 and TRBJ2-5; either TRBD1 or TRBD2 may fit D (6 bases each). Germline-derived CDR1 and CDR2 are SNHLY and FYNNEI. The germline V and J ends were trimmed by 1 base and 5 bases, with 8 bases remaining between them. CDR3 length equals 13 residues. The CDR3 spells CASSEVGGETQYF. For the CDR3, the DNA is TGTGCCAGCAGTGAAGTAGGGGGGGAGACCCAGTACTTC.

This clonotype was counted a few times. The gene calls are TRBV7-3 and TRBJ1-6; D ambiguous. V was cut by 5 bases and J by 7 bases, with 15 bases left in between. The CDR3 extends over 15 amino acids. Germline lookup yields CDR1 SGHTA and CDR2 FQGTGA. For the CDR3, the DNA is TGTGCCAGCAGCCCTACCACGAGTCCGAATTCACCCCTCCACTTT. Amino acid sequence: CASSPTTSPNSPLHF. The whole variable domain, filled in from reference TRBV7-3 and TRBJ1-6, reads GAGVSQTPSNKVTEKGKYVELRCDPISGHTALYWYRQSLGQGPEFLIYFQGTGAADDSGLPNDRFFAVRPEGSVSTLKIQRTERGDSAVYLCASSPTTSPNSPLHFGNGTRLTVT.

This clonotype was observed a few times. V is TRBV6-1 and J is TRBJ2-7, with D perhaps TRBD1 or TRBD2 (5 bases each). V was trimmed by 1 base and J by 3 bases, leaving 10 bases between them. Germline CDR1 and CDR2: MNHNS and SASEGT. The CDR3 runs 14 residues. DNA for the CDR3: TGTGCCAGCAGTGAAGGGTTTGGGGGCTACGAGCAGTACTTC. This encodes CASSEGFGGYEQYF.

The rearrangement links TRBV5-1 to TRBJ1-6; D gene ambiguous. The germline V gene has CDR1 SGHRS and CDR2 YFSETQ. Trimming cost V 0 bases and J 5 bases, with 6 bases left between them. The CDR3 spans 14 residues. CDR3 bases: TGCGCCAGCAGCTTGGTTACGGATAATTCACCCCTCCACTTT. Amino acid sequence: CASSLVTDNSPLHF.